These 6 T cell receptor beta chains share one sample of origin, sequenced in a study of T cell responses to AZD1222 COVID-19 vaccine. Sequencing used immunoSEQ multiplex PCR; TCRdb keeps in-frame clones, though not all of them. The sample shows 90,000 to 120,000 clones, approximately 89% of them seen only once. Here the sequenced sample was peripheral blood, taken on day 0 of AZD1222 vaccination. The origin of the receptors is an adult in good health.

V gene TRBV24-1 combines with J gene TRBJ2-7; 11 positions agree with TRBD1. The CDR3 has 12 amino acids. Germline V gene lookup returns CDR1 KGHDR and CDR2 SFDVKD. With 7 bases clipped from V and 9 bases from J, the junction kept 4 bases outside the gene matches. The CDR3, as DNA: TGTGCCACCAGGGACAGGGGGCCCCTGCAGTACTTC. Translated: CATRDRGPLQYF.

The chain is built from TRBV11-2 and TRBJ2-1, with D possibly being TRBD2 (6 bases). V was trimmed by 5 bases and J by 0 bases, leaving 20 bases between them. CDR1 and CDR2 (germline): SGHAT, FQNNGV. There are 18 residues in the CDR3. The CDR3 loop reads CASSPLRGRGSSYNEQFF. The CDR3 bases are TGTGCCAGCAGCCCACTTAGAGGTCGGGGGAGCTCCTACAATGAGCAGTTCTTC. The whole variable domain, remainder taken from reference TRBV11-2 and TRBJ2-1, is EAGVAQSPRYKIIEKRQSVAFWCNPISGHATLYWYQQILGQGPKLLIQFQNNGVVDDSQLPKDRFSAERLKGVDSTLKIQPAKLEDSAVYLCASSPLRGRGSSYNEQFFGPGTRLTVL.

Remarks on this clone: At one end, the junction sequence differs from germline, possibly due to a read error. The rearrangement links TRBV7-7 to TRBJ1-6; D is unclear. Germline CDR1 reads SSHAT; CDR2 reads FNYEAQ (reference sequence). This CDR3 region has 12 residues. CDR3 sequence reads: CASSFLGSPLHF. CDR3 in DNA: TGTGCTAGCAGCTTTCTAGGTTCACCCCTCCACTTT.

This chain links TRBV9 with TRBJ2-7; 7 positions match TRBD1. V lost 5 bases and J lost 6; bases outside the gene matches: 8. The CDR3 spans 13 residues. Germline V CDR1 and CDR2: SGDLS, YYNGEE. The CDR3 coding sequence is TGTGCCAGCAGTTTGTCGACAGGGCGCGAGCAGTACTTC. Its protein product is CASSLSTGREQYF.

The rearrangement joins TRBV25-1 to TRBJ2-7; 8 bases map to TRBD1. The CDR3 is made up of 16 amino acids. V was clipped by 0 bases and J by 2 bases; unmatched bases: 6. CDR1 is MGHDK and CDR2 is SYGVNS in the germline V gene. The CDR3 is CASSEYTGGATYEQYF. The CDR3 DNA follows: TGTGCCAGCAGTGAATATACAGGGGGTGCTACCTACGAGCAGTACTTC.

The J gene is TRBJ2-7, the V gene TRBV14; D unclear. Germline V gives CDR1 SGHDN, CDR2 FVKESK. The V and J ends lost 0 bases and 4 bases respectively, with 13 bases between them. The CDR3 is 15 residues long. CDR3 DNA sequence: TGTGCCAGCAGCCAAGAAAAGATGGACGAGTACGAGCAGTACTTC. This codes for CASSQEKMDEYEQYF.